This T cell receptor beta chain was obtained from a study of blood T cells in healthy people across ages. Germline V gives CDR1 SQVTM, CDR2 ANQGSEA. V dropped 3 bases and J dropped 7; count of bases not matched to a gene: 5. The CDR3 contains 13 residues. Only a few counts were recorded for this clonotype. The second PCR ran 7 to 11 cycles with a sample-barcoded 5' primer and J-beta primers. A single record per CDR3 protein comes from TCRdb applying MiXCR to the 5' RACE reads. The data show roughly 800,000 distinct CDR3 sequences, around 25% seen once. These data also featured in a second study, about T cells of mothers and their children. This second study notes: Per child, around 3 million TCR beta CDR3 reads were obtained, against over 9 million per mother.

The source of this sequence is a boy aged 5-17 years in good health. The chain couples TRBV29-1 to TRBJ2-1; the match to TRBD2 covers 8 bases. Sequencing was done on a sample of blood. The CDR3: CSVDSAGVNEQFF. The CDR3 bases are TGCAGCGTTGACTCAGCGGGAGTTAATGAGCAGTTCTTC.